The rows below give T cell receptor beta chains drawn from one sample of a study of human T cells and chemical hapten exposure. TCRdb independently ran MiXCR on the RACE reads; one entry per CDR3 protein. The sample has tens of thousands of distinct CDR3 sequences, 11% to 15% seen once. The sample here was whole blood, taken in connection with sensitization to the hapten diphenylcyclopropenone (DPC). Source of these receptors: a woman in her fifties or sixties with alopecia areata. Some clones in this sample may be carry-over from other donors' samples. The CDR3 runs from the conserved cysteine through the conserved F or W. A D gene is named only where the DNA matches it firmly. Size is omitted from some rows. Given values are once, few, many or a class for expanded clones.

CDR3: CASSYMLGGAEAFF
DNA: TGTGCCAGCAGTTATATGTTGGGAGGCGCTGAAGCTTTCTTT
V: TRBV6-5
D: NA
J: TRBJ1-1
size: NA

CDR3: CSAYGLLGETQYF
DNA: TGCAGTGCTTATGGACTACTGGGAGAGACCCAGTACTTC
V: TRBV20-1
D: NA
J: TRBJ2-5
size: few

CDR3: CSVRGQGYYEQYF
DNA: TGCAGCGTCAGGGGACAGGGGTACTACGAGCAGTACTTC
V: TRBV20-1
D: TRBD1
J: TRBJ2-7
size: few

CDR3: CASSRDFAGEQFF
DNA: TGTGCCAGCAGCCGGGACTTTGCGGGTGAGCAGTTCTTC
V: TRBV11-3
D: NA
J: TRBJ2-1
size: NA

CDR3: CASSLSRGLSYNEQFF
DNA: TGTGCCAGCAGTTTATCCAGGGGACTTTCCTACAATGAGCAGTTCTTC
V: TRBV28
D: NA
J: TRBJ2-1
size: NA

CDR3: CATKTGRGTEAFF
DNA: TGTGCCACCAAGACAGGAAGGGGCACTGAAGCTTTCTTT
V: TRBV5-4
D: NA
J: TRBJ1-1
size: NA

CDR3: CASSLAVVGQETQYF
DNA: TGCGCCAGCAGCTTGGCCGTGGTGGGGCAAGAGACCCAGTACTTC
V: TRBV5-1
D: NA
J: TRBJ2-5
size: NA

CDR3: CSVLLGGSTEAFF
DNA: TGCAGCGTCCTACTCGGGGGGAGCACTGAAGCTTTCTTT
V: TRBV29-1
D: NA
J: TRBJ1-1
size: NA

CDR3: CSGEIGTVINNEQFF
DNA: TGCAGCGGAGAAATCGGGACTGTCATAAACAATGAGCAGTTCTTC
V: TRBV29-1
D: NA
J: TRBJ2-1
size: NA

CDR3: CASSRGGGDEKLFF
DNA: TGTGCCAGCAGTCGAGGGGGAGGGGATGAAAAACTGTTTTTT
V: TRBV12-3/TRBV12-4
D: NA
J: TRBJ1-4
size: many

CDR3: CASSTTGQASYNEQFF
DNA: TGTGCCAGCAGTACAACGGGACAGGCTTCCTACAATGAGCAGTTCTTC
V: TRBV28
D: TRBD1
J: TRBJ2-1
size: NA

CDR3: CASSKGGSFEKLFF
DNA: TGTGCCAGTAGTAAGGGTGGCTCTTTTGAAAAACTGTTTTTT
V: TRBV19
D: NA
J: TRBJ1-4
size: few

CDR3: CASSPRDVAGQPQHF
DNA: TGTGCCAGCAGTCCGAGGGACGTGGCCGGGCAGCCCCAGCATTTT
V: TRBV12-3/TRBV12-4
D: NA
J: TRBJ1-5
size: many

CDR3: CASSPRSGPFDEQYF
DNA: TGTGCCAGCAGCCCGAGGTCGGGCCCATTCGACGAGCAGTACTTC
V: TRBV9
D: NA
J: TRBJ2-7
size: NA

CDR3: CASSWTSGYNEQFF
DNA: TGTGCCAGCAGCTGGACTAGCGGATACAATGAGCAGTTCTTC
V: TRBV12-3/TRBV12-4
D: TRBD2
J: TRBJ2-1
size: few

CDR3: CSVEGTSAYEQYF
DNA: TGCAGCGTTGAGGGGACTAGCGCCTACGAGCAGTACTTC
V: TRBV29-1
D: TRBD2
J: TRBJ2-7
size: few

CDR3: CASSPAVGDQPQHF
DNA: TGTGCCAGCAGCCCGGCGGTGGGAGATCAGCCCCAGCATTTT
V: TRBV6-6
D: NA
J: TRBJ1-5
size: few

CDR3: CSARVLQYGYTF
DNA: TGCAGTGCCAGGGTTTTACAGTATGGCTACACCTTC
V: TRBV20-1
D: NA
J: TRBJ1-2
size: NA

CDR3: CASSRISGNQPQHF
DNA: TGTGCCAGCAGCCGTATAAGTGGCAATCAGCCCCAGCATTTT
V: TRBV2
D: NA
J: TRBJ1-5
size: medium-sized

CDR3: CASTSGPSRETQPLHF
DNA: TGTGCCAGCACCTCAGGACCATCTCGGGAAACGCAACCCCTCCACTTT
V: TRBV5-5
D: NA
J: TRBJ1-6
size: many

CDR3: CASSRLQRERSEQFF
DNA: TGTGCCAGCAGCCGCCTTCAGCGGGAGAGGAGTGAGCAGTTCTTC
V: TRBV6-2/TRBV6-3
D: TRBD2
J: TRBJ2-1
size: few

CDR3: CASSTTQGYNEQFF
DNA: TGCGCCAGCAGCACGACACAGGGATACAATGAGCAGTTCTTC
V: TRBV5-1
D: NA
J: TRBJ2-1
size: NA

CDR3: CAKRGYSNYGYTF
DNA: TGTGCCAAAAGGGGGTACTCTAACTATGGCTACACCTTC
V: TRBV6-1
D: NA
J: TRBJ1-2
size: few

CDR3: CSVFRNLAGGSETQYF
DNA: TGCAGCGTTTTCCGGAACCTAGCGGGAGGCTCGGAGACCCAGTACTTC
V: TRBV29-1
D: TRBD2
J: TRBJ2-5
size: NA

CDR3: CASSWGTGRHSNYGYTF
DNA: TGTGCCAGCAGTTGGGGGACAGGGCGCCACTCTAACTATGGCTACACCTTC
V: TRBV6-5
D: TRBD1
J: TRBJ1-2
size: NA

CDR3: CASSLGLAGAYEQFF
DNA: TGTGCCAGCTCACTCGGACTAGCGGGAGCGTATGAGCAGTTCTTC
V: TRBV18
D: TRBD2
J: TRBJ2-1
size: NA

CDR3: CASSLGPASPSGNTIYF
DNA: TGTGCCAGCAGCTTAGGCCCGGCCTCCCCCTCTGGAAACACCATATATTTT
V: TRBV7-6
D: NA
J: TRBJ1-3
size: NA

CDR3: CASSLSVRGTGELFF
DNA: TGTGCCAGCAGCTTATCGGTGCGTGGCACCGGGGAGCTGTTTTTT
V: TRBV7-2
D: NA
J: TRBJ2-2
size: many

CDR3: CASSRSYGEQFF
DNA: TGTGCCAGCAGCCGGTCATACGGGGAGCAGTTCTTC
V: TRBV5-5
D: NA
J: TRBJ2-1
size: few

CDR3: CASTQQGMRANQPQHF
DNA: TGTGCCAGCACCCAACAGGGGATGCGGGCAAATCAGCCCCAGCATTTT
V: TRBV6-6
D: TRBD1
J: TRBJ1-5
size: NA

CDR3: CATRPIRPGSYEQYF
DNA: TGTGCCACCAGGCCGATCAGACCCGGCTCCTACGAGCAGTACTTC
V: TRBV15
D: NA
J: TRBJ2-7
size: NA

CDR3: CASNHRRLSGNTIYF
DNA: TGTGCCAGCAACCACAGGAGACTCTCTGGAAACACCATATATTTT
V: TRBV12-3/TRBV12-4
D: NA
J: TRBJ1-3
size: few

CDR3: CASRTGTSSYNEQFF
DNA: TGTGCCAGCCGTACCGGGACTAGCTCCTACAATGAGCAGTTCTTC
V: TRBV11-2
D: TRBD2
J: TRBJ2-1
size: many

CDR3: CASSLEGAGYEQYF
DNA: TGCGCCAGCAGCTTAGAAGGGGCTGGGTACGAGCAGTACTTC
V: TRBV5-1
D: NA
J: TRBJ2-7
size: few

CDR3: CASNGQGISADTQYF
DNA: TGTGCCAGCAATGGACAGGGGATCTCCGCAGATACGCAGTATTTT
V: TRBV2
D: TRBD1
J: TRBJ2-3
size: few

CDR3: CASSYTGGAYRNSPLHF
DNA: TGTGCCAGCAGCTATACAGGGGGCGCTTATCGTAATTCACCCCTCCACTTT
V: TRBV7-8
D: TRBD1
J: TRBJ1-6
size: NA

CDR3: CSVEDQRRNEQFF
DNA: TGCAGCGTTGAGGACCAGAGGAGGAATGAGCAGTTCTTC
V: TRBV29-1
D: NA
J: TRBJ2-1
size: few

CDR3: CASRTGGAWNSPLHF
DNA: TGTGCCAGCAGAACAGGGGGCGCTTGGAATTCACCCCTCCACTTT
V: TRBV6-6
D: TRBD1
J: TRBJ1-6
size: few

CDR3: CASSQAVLAGSDTQYF
DNA: TGTGCCAGCAGCCAAGCGGTTCTAGCGGGATCAGATACGCAGTATTTT
V: TRBV3-1
D: TRBD2
J: TRBJ2-3
size: few

CDR3: CASSDRTGSRVNTGELFF
DNA: TGTGCCAGCAGCGACCGGACAGGGAGTAGAGTTAACACCGGGGAGCTGTTTTTT
V: TRBV7-2
D: TRBD1
J: TRBJ2-2
size: NA

CDR3: CASSEARAGFQPQHF
DNA: TGTGCCAGCAGTGAAGCGCGCGCAGGGTTTCAGCCCCAGCATTTT
V: TRBV6-1
D: NA
J: TRBJ1-5
size: NA

CDR3: CASSQELSANTEAFF
DNA: TGTGCCAGCAGCCAAGAGTTGTCGGCGAACACTGAAGCTTTCTTT
V: TRBV4-2
D: NA
J: TRBJ1-1
size: few

CDR3: CASSLFGLAGGGEQYF
DNA: TGTGCCAGCAGTTTATTCGGACTAGCGGGAGGTGGCGAGCAGTACTTC
V: TRBV12-3/TRBV12-4
D: TRBD2
J: TRBJ2-7
size: NA

CDR3: CASSLGPGPGANVLTF
DNA: TGTGCCAGCAGCTTAGGGCCAGGCCCCGGGGCCAACGTCCTGACTTTC
V: TRBV7-9
D: NA
J: TRBJ2-6
size: few

CDR3: CASSQDPVEQYF
DNA: TGTGCCAGCAGCCAAGATCCGGTCGAGCAGTACTTC
V: TRBV3-1
D: NA
J: TRBJ2-7
size: NA

CDR3: CASSDANTEAFF
DNA: TGTGCCAGCAGTGATGCGAACACTGAAGCTTTCTTT
V: TRBV2
D: NA
J: TRBJ1-1
size: many

CDR3: CASSPTGTSGIETQYF
DNA: TGTGCCAGCAGCCCAACCGGGACTAGCGGGATAGAGACCCAGTACTTC
V: TRBV7-9
D: TRBD2
J: TRBJ2-5
size: few

CDR3: CASSYLTATVEYTF
DNA: TGTGCCAGCAGTTACTTGACGGCCACTGTCGAATACACCTTC
V: TRBV6-5
D: NA
J: TRBJ1-2
size: few

CDR3: CASGDRVDTDTQYF
DNA: TGTGCCAGCGGGGACAGGGTGGACACAGATACGCAGTATTTT
V: TRBV12-3/TRBV12-4
D: TRBD1
J: TRBJ2-3
size: many

CDR3: CASKRQRGSTDTQYF
DNA: TGTGCCAGTAAGAGACAGCGAGGGAGCACAGATACGCAGTATTTT
V: TRBV2
D: NA
J: TRBJ2-3
size: NA

CDR3: CASSYSSSGRASNEQFF
DNA: TGTGCCAGCAGTTACTCGAGTAGCGGGAGGGCCTCGAATGAGCAGTTCTTC
V: TRBV6-6
D: TRBD2
J: TRBJ2-1
size: few

CDR3: CASSLGWNPAGELFF
DNA: TGTGCCAGCAGCTTGGGCTGGAATCCTGCCGGGGAGCTGTTTTTT
V: TRBV7-8
D: NA
J: TRBJ2-2
size: few

CDR3: CASSGGAGLRSPLHF
DNA: TGTGCCAGCAGTGGAGGTGCAGGCTTGCGTTCACCCCTCCACTTT
V: TRBV6-1
D: NA
J: TRBJ1-6
size: many

CDR3: CASSPGGSRDNEQFF
DNA: TGTGCCAGCTCACCAGGGGGGTCTCGAGACAATGAGCAGTTCTTC
V: TRBV18
D: NA
J: TRBJ2-1
size: NA

CDR3: CASGGGREAVDEQFF
DNA: TGTGCCAGCGGGGGCGGGCGGGAGGCGGTGGATGAGCAGTTCTTC
V: TRBV7-2
D: TRBD2
J: TRBJ2-1
size: many

CDR3: CASSLANSNQPQHF
DNA: TGTGCCAGCAGCTTAGCAAATAGCAATCAGCCCCAGCATTTT
V: TRBV7-9
D: NA
J: TRBJ1-5
size: few